This T cell receptor beta chain derives from a study of T-cell reconstitution after alpha-beta-depleted transplantation in children. Findings and limits, study-wide: T-cell numbers and diversity, one year after transplant, stemmed largely from T cells that were newly produced. It was surviving recipient T cells and thymic progenitors that gave some patients high TCRbeta diversity at day 60. Several hundred rapidly expanded clones from non-depleted graft cells reportedly supplied alpha-beta T cells about two months post-transplant.

As it was prepared, the TCRbeta library received unique molecular identifiers. MiXCR, run by TCRdb on the PCR reads, gives a single entry per CDR3 protein. The data contain some 440,000 distinct CDR3 sequences, about 17% of them singletons. Germline V gene lookup returns CDR1 SGHTA and CDR2 FQGNSA. V was trimmed by 1 base and J by 4 bases, leaving 11 bases between them. There are 14 residues in the CDR3. Of note for this clonotype: Its specificity is unknown.

The TCR comes from a boy under three years old who had a stem cell transplant for Wiskott-Aldrich syndrome, so the T cells may come from the graft donor. The chain couples TRBV7-2 to TRBJ2-7; D is uncertain. This specimen was PBMCs, mostly from graft donor cells, taken 360 days after TCRalphabeta/CD19-depleted stem cell transplant. The CDR3 loop is CASSLGPDVYEQYF. The CDR3 coding sequence is TGTGCCAGCAGCTTAGGGCCCGACGTTTACGAGCAGTACTTC.